Below are 10 T cell receptor beta chains sequenced from a single sample in a study of cytomegalovirus exposure and HLA in healthy donors. Vbeta (60) and Jbeta (13) primers were used in the PCR. This table comes from immunoSEQ multiplex PCR, and its TCRdb copy is limited to in-frame clones, with some not included. The table lists around 190,000 clones, roughly 78% of them singletons. The sequenced sample was PBMCs. The receptors were gathered from a woman aged 25 to 39 in good health and CMV-seropositive.

CDR3 protein: CASSKTSGSYNEQFF. The CDR3, as DNA: TGTGCCAGTAGCAAGACTAGCGGCTCTTACAATGAGCAGTTCTTC. This chain uses TRBV19 with TRBJ2-1, with TRBD2 identical over 9 bases. The CDR3 covers 15 residues. The trim removed 6 bases at V and 4 bases at J, leaving 7 bases unmatched. Germline CDR1 LNHDA, CDR2 SQIVND (reference sequence).

In nucleotides, the CDR3 is TGTGCCAGCAGCCAGGAAGAGACCCAGTACTTC. It translates to CASSQEETQYF. The chain is built from TRBV7-6 and TRBJ2-5; no clear D. The CDR3 runs 11 residues. Trimming removed 5 bases at V and 3 bases at J, with 4 bases between. Looked up from germline, CDR1 is SGHVS and CDR2 is FNYEAQ.

The chain couples TRBV27 to TRBJ2-3, with 7 bases fitting TRBD2. Germline loops: CDR1 MNHEY, CDR2 SMNVEV (reference sequence). The ends lost 5 bases at V and 1 base at J; junction bases unmatched: 6. The CDR3 spans 15 residues. CDR3 nucleotide sequence: TGTGCCAGCAGTCCTCTAGCGGACCGCACAGATACGCAGTATTTT. It codes for CASSPLADRTDTQYF.

CDR3 amino acids: CASSRLAGANEQFF. The CDR3 bases are TGTGCCAGTAGTAGACTAGCGGGGGCTAATGAGCAGTTCTTC. The gene calls are TRBV19 and TRBJ2-1, with 12 positions matching TRBD2. CDR3 length equals 14 residues. Per the germline V gene, CDR1 is LNHDA and CDR2 is SQIVND (reference sequence). Germline trimming cut 4 bases from V and 7 bases from J; bases unmatched to any gene: 2.

This chain connects TRBV4-1 to TRBJ1-1; 11 nucleotides match TRBD1. CDR3 length: 15 residues. CDR1 is MGHRA and CDR2 is YSYEKL in the germline V gene. After removal of 5 bases from V and 4 bases from J, the junction contained 6 bases not matched to a gene. The CDR3 bases are TGCGCCAGCAGCTATGCGGGACAGGGGGTCACTGAAGCTTTCTTT. Residues: CASSYAGQGVTEAFF.

V usage is TRBV10-3 and J usage is TRBJ1-1, with D unclear. Germline-derived CDR1 and CDR2 are ENHRY and SYGVKD. Trimming shortened V by 5 bases and J by 0 bases, and 7 bases separated the two germline ends. The length of the CDR3 is 13 residues. CDR3 sequence (DNA): TGTGCCATCAGTCCCTTATTGAACACTGAAGCTTTCTTT. This translates into CAISPLLNTEAFF.

The rearrangement links TRBV5-6 to TRBJ2-1; 7 nucleotides agree with TRBD2. Germline-derived CDR1 and CDR2 are SGHDT and YYEEEE. This CDR3 has 16 residues. Trimming took 4 bases from V and 15 from J; bases not matched to a gene: 22. In DNA form, the CDR3 reads TGTGCCAGCAGCCCGTGGGCCTCTAGCGGAAGGCTTTGGGGGTTCTTC. It encodes CASSPWASSGRLWGFF. Together with reference TRBV5-6 and TRBJ2-1, the CDR3 gives the full variable domain: DAGVTQSPTHLIKTRGQQVTLRCSPKSGHDTVSWYQQALGQGPQFIFQYYEEEERQRGNFPDRFSGHQFPNYSSELNVNALLLGDSALYLCASSPWASSGRLWGFFGPGTRLTVL.

The chain has TRBV20-1 and TRBJ2-1; D possibly corresponds to TRBD2 (5 bases). The CDR3 has 9 residues. Trimming left V 3 bases short and J 15 bases short, with 9 bases between. Germline V CDR1 and CDR2: DFQATT, SNEGSKA (reference sequence). CDR3 bases: TGCAGTGCTAGCGGGGTACCGTTCTTC. This gives the protein CSASGVPFF.

The gene calls are TRBV9 and TRBJ1-1, with a weak D call TRBD1 (6 bases). CDR3 size: 15 residues. Deletions cut 3 bases from V and 2 bases from J, with 14 bases between. CDR1 and CDR2 from the germline V gene are SGDLS and YYNGEE. This chain's CDR3 is CASSARTGPNTEAFF. The DNA of the CDR3 is TGTGCCAGCAGCGCCCGCACAGGGCCTAACACTGAAGCTTTCTTT. Together with reference TRBV9 and TRBJ1-1, the CDR3 gives the full variable domain: DSGVTQTPKHLITATGQRVTLRCSPRSGDLSVYWYQQSLDQGLQFLIQYYNGEERAKGNILERFSAQQFPDLHSELNLSSLELGDSALYFCASSARTGPNTEAFFGQGTRLTVV.

The DNA for the CDR3 is TGCGCCAGCAGCCACCCGGGACGAGGGAGGAAGACCCAGTACTTC. The encoded protein is CASSHPGRGRKTQYF. The rearrangement uses TRBV4-3 and TRBJ2-5; possibly TRBD2 for D (6 bases). There are 15 residues in the CDR3. CDR1 LGHNA and CDR2 YSLEER come from the germline V gene. Between the trimmed V and J ends, which lost 3 bases and 6 bases, there was a span of 17 bases.